Below are 2 T cell receptor beta chains sequenced from a single sample in a study of cytomegalovirus exposure and HLA in healthy donors. 60 Vbeta and 13 Jbeta primers were used in PCR. TCRdb's table, derived via immunoSEQ multiplex PCR, lists solely in-frame clones and lacks some. Among tens of thousands of clones listed, roughly 70% were seen once. The material sequenced was PBMCs. Receptor source: a man aged 35-49 years in good health and CMV-seropositive.

The J gene is TRBJ2-2, the V gene TRBV7-2, with 14 bases lining up with TRBD2. Unmatched junction bases numbered 7, after V lost 5 bases and J lost 8 bases. The V gene's germline CDR1 is SGHTA and CDR2 FQGNSA. The CDR3 extends over 16 amino acids. The DNA for the CDR3 is TGTGCCAGCAGCCAGGGACTAGCGGGAGCGGGTGGGGAGCTGTTTTTT. Amino acid sequence: CASSQGLAGAGGELFF.

V is TRBV4-1 and J is TRBJ1-5, with a tentative D call TRBD1 (5 bases). V lost 3 bases to trimming and J lost 5 bases, with 8 bases between them. The CDR3 sequence is 13 residues long. The germline gives CDR1 MGHRA, CDR2 YSYEKL. The CDR3 spells CASSQGGYQPQHF. In nucleotides, the CDR3 is TGCGCCAGCAGCCAGGGGGGTTATCAGCCCCAGCATTTT.